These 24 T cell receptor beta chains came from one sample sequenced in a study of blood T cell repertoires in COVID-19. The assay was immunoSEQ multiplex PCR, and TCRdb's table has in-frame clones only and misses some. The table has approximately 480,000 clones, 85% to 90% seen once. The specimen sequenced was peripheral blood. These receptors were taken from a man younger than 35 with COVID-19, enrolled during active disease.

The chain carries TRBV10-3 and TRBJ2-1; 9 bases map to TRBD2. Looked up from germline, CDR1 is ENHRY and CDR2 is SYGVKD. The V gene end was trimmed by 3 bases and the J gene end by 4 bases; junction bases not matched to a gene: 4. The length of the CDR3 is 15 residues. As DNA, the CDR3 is TGTGCCATCAGTGATGAGACTAGCGGTTACAATGAGCAGTTCTTC. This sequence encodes CAISDETSGYNEQFF.

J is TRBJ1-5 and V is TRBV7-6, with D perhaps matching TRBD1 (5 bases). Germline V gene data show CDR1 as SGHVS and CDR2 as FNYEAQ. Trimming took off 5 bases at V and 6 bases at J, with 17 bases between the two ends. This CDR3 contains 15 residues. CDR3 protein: CASSPMGGGSQPQHF. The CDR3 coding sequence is TGTGCCAGCAGCCCTATGGGGGGGGGTTCTCAGCCCCAGCATTTT.

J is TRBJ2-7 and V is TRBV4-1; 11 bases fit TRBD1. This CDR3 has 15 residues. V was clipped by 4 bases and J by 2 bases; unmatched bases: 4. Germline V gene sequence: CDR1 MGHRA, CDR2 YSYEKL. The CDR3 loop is CASSRGQGETYEQYF. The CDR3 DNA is TGCGCCAGCAGCCGGGGACAGGGGGAAACCTACGAGCAGTACTTC.

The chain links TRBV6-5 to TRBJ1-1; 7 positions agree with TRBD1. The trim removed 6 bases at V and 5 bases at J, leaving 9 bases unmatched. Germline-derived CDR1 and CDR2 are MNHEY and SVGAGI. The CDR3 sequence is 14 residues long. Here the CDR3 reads CASSPDRDRTEAFF. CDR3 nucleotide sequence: TGTGCCAGCAGCCCCGACAGGGACAGAACTGAAGCTTTCTTT.

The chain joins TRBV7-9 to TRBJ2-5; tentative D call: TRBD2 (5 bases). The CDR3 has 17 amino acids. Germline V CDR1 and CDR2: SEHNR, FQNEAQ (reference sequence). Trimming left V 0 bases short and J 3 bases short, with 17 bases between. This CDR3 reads CASSLAIRLDGEETQYF. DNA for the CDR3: TGTGCCAGCAGCTTAGCCATTCGGCTAGACGGGGAAGAGACCCAGTACTTC.

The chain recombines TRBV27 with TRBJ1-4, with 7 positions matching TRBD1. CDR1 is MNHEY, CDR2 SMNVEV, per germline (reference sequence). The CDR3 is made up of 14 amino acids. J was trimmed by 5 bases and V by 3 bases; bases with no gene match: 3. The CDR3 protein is CASSFRDRNEKLFF. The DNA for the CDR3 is TGTGCCAGCAGTTTCCGGGACAGAAATGAAAAACTGTTTTTT.

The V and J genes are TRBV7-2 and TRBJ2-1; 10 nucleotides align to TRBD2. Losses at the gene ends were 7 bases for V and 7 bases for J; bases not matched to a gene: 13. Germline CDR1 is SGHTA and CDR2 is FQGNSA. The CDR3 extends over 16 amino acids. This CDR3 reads CASTNKFPSGGNEQFF. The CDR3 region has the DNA TGTGCCAGCACCAATAAATTCCCTAGCGGGGGTAATGAGCAGTTCTTC.

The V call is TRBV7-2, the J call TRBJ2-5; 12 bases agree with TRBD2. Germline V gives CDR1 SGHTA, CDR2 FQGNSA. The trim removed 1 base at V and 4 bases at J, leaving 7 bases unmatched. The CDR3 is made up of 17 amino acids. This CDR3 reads CASSLDPSGRAGETQYF. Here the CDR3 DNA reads TGTGCCAGCAGCTTAGACCCTAGCGGGAGGGCCGGAGAGACCCAGTACTTC.

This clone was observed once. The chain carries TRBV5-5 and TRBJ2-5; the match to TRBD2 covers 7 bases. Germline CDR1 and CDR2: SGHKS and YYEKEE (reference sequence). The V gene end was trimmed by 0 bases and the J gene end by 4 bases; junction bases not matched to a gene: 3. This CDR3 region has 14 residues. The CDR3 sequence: CASSLERGGETQYF. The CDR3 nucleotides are TGTGCCAGCAGCTTGGAGCGGGGAGGAGAGACCCAGTACTTC.

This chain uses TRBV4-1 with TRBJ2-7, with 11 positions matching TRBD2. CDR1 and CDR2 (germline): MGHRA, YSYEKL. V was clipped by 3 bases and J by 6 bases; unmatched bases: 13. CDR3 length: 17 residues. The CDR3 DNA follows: TGCGCCAGCAGCCAGGTTTCTACTAGCGGGAGTATCCTCGAGCAGTACTTC. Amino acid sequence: CASSQVSTSGSILEQYF.

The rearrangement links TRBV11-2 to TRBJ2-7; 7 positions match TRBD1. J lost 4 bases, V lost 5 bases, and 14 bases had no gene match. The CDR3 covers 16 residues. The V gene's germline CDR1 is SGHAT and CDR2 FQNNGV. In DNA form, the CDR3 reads TGTGCCAGCAGCCCACTAGGGAGACAGGGAAGTTACGAGCAGTACTTC. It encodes CASSPLGRQGSYEQYF.

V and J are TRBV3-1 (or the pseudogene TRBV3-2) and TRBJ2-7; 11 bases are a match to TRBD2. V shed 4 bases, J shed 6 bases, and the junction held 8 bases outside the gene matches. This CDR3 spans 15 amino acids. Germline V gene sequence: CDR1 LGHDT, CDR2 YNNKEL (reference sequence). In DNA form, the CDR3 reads TGTGCCAGCAGCCGCGAGCTAGCGGGGGGACTCGAGCAGTACTTC. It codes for CASSRELAGGLEQYF.

CDR3 bases: TGTGCCAGCAGCTTATCAGCGGCAAGCTCCTACAATGAGCAGTTCTTC. It translates to CASSLSAASSYNEQFF. The chain is built from TRBV7-3 and TRBJ2-1; weak D call: TRBD2 (5 bases). The CDR3 totals 16 residues. CDR1 and CDR2 (germline): SGHTA, FQGTGA. Trimming pared 2 bases from V and 0 bases from J, leaving 11 bases between.

CDR3 in amino acids: CATNGLEGDTQYF. In DNA form, the CDR3 reads TGTGCCACTAACGGACTAGAGGGGGATACGCAGTATTTT. The rearrangement uses TRBV18 and TRBJ2-3, with TRBD2 identical over 7 bases. Germline V lookup: CDR1 KGHSH, CDR2 LQKENI. The CDR3 has 13 residues. Unmatched junction bases numbered 10, after V lost 10 bases and J lost 6 bases.

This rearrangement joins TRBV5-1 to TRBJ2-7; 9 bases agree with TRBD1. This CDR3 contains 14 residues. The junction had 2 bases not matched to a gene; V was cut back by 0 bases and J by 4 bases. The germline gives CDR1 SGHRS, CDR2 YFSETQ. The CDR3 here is CASSLGGTGYEQYF. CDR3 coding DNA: TGCGCCAGCAGCTTGGGGGGGACAGGGTACGAGCAGTACTTC.

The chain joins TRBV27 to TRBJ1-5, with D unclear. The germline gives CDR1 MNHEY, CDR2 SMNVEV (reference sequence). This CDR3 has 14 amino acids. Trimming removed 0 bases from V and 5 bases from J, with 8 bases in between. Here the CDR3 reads CASSLSVQYQPQHF. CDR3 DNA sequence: TGTGCCAGCAGTTTATCTGTGCAGTATCAGCCCCAGCATTTT.

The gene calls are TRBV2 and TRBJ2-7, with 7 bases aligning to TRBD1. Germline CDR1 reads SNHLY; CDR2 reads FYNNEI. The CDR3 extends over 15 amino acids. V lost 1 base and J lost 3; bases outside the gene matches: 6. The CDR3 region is CASSEDRDSYYEQYF. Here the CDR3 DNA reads TGTGCCAGCAGTGAAGACCGGGACAGCTACTACGAGCAGTACTTC. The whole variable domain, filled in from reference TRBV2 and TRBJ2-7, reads EPEVTQTPSHQVTQMGQEVILRCVPISNHLYFYWYRQILGQKVEFLVSFYNNEISEKSEIFDDQFSVERPDGSNFTLKIRSTKLEDSAMYFCASSEDRDSYYEQYFGPGTRLTVT.

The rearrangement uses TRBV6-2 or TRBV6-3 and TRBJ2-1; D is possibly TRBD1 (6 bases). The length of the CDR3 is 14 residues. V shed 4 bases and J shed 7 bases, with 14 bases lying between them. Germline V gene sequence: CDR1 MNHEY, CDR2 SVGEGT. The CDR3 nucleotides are TGTGCCAGCAGTTGGGGGCTAACATCTAATGAGCAGTTCTTC. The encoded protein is CASSWGLTSNEQFF.

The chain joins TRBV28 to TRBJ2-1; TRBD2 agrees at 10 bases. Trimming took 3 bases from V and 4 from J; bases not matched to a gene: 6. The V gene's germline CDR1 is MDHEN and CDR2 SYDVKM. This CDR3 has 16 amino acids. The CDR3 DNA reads TGTGCCAGCAGTTTCGGGGGGGGACTAGCGTACAATGAGCAGTTCTTC. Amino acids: CASSFGGGLAYNEQFF.

The CDR3 protein is CASSLTPGGGSDTQYF. CDR3 DNA sequence: TGTGCCAGCAGCTTAACTCCGGGAGGAGGCTCAGATACGCAGTATTTT. The chain joins TRBV7-3 to TRBJ2-3, with TRBD2 matching 7 bases. V was pared by 0 bases and J by 4 bases, with 7 bases of the junction left unmatched. Germline-derived CDR1 and CDR2 are SGHTA and FQGTGA. CDR3 length: 16 amino acids. The complete variable domain, with remaining parts taken from reference TRBV7-3 and TRBJ2-3, reads GAGVSQTPSNKVTEKGKYVELRCDPISGHTALYWYRQSLGQGPEFLIYFQGTGAADDSGLPNDRFFAVRPEGSVSTLKIQRTERGDSAVYLCASSLTPGGGSDTQYFGPGTRLTVL.

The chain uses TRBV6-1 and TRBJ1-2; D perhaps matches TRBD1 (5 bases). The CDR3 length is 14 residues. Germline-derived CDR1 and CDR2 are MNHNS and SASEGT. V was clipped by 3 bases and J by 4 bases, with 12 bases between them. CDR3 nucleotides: TGTGCCAGCAGTGATTGGGGGGTTGGCTATGGCTACACCTTC. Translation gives CASSDWGVGYGYTF.

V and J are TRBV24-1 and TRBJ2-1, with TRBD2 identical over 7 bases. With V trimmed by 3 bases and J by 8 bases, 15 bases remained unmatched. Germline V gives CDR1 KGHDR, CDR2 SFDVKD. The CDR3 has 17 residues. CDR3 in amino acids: CATSDPLRAGAEDEQFF. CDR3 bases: TGTGCCACCAGTGATCCACTCAGGGCGGGAGCTGAGGATGAGCAGTTCTTC.

CDR3 protein: CASSPLAGGASWETQYF. DNA of the CDR3: TGTGCCAGCAGCCCTCTAGCGGGAGGAGCCTCTTGGGAGACCCAGTACTTC. J is TRBJ2-5 and V is TRBV11-3; 11 nucleotides line up with TRBD2. The CDR3 runs to 17 residues. V was clipped by 5 bases and J by 5 bases; unmatched bases: 13. Germline V CDR1 and CDR2: SGHNT, YENEEA.

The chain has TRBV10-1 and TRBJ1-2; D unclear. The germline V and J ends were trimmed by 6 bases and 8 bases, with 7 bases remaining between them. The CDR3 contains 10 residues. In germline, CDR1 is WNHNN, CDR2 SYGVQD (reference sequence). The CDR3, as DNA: TGCGCCAGCAGGCCGGAGGGCTACACCTTC. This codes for CASRPEGYTF.